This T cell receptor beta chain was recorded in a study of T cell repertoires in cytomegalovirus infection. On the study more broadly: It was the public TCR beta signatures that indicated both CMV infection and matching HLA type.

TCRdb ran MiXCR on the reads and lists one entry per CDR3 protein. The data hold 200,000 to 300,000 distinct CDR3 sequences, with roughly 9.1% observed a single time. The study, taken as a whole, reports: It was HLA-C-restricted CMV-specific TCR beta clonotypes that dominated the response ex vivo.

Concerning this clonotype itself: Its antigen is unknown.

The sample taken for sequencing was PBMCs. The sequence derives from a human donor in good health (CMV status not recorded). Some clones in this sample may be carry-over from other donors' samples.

The CDR3 nucleotides are TGTGCCAGCAGCCGACTAGCTGAAGAGACCCAGTACTTC. It translates to CASSRLAEETQYF. J is TRBJ2-5 and V is TRBV7-6, with 7 positions matching TRBD2. The CDR3 contains 13 residues. Germline V gene lookup returns CDR1 SGHVS and CDR2 FNYEAQ. V lost 5 bases and J lost 3; bases outside the gene matches: 3.